This record covers a single T cell receptor beta chain. Antigen unknown. The V end was cut by 5 bases, the J end by 5 bases, with 15 bases between. Germline CDR1 is SNHLY and CDR2 is FYNNEI. This CDR3 region has 14 residues. Described time point: week 5, during vaccination. Mutant IDH1 20-mer peptide, at 300 ug, made up each vaccine dose, with topical imiquimod. The protocol was immunoSEQ multiplex PCR, while the TCRdb copy is restricted to in-frame clones and leaves out a portion. This repertoire shows approximately 38,000 clones, approximately 83% found once; its top ten account for around 1.8%. This record comes from a study of a mutant IDH1 vaccine in newly diagnosed glioma. Study observations and caveats: Pseudoprogression showed no apparent link to changes in top peripheral T cell clonotypes.

The chain is built from TRBV2 and TRBJ2-5, with TRBD1 as a possible D gene (5 bases). This TCR came from a middle-aged man with glioma. Sequenced here: PBMCs, sampled from a glioma patient whose treatment included an IDH1 peptide vaccine. The chain's CDR3 is CASSRQGLGETQYF. Here the CDR3 DNA reads TGTGCCAGCAGTCGCCAGGGCCTTGGGGAGACCCAGTACTTC.